This T cell receptor beta chain derives from a study of tumor and adjacent non-tumor tissue in lung cancer. Across the whole study: Stage I to III disease affected ten to eleven men and about five women aged roughly 31 to 85. The study's findings and limits: Compared with tumor, normal lung showed significantly lower TCR diversity. Top 100 clones took a larger repertoire share in normal lung.

The CDR3 spans 16 residues. Looked up from germline, CDR1 is MGHRA and CDR2 is YSYEKL. This sample's RNA came from whole unsorted tissue. Distant lung tissue was collected more than 3 cm away from the tumor edge. As concerns this clonotype: What it binds is unknown. Relative to the germline gene, one junction end is altered; a read error may explain this.

The library came from three nested PCR rounds adapted from ARM-PCR protocols. TCRdb re-called the multiplex PCR reads through MiXCR, storing one row per CDR3 protein. Of 60,000 to 90,000 distinct CDR3 sequences listed, under 70% were seen once; the top ten hold about a quarter. Specimen: distant non-tumor lung tissue. This receptor was identified in a woman aged 45-59 years with non-small cell lung cancer. V gene TRBV4-1 combines with J gene TRBJ1-1; D may be TRBD1 (6 bases). CDR3 bases: TGCGCCAGCAGCCAAGATTATTACAGGGCGAACACTGAAGCCTTCTTT. This translates into CASSQDYYRANTEAFF.